This paragraph covers one T cell receptor (beta chain) sequence. Its antigen is still unknown. As it was prepared, the TCRbeta library received unique molecular identifiers. Via MiXCR, TCRdb re-called the PCR reads, giving one row per CDR3 protein. The table records about 340,000 distinct CDR3 sequences, roughly 16% of them present only once. Germline assignment: CDR1 MNHEY and CDR2 SVGEGT. Trimming cost V 8 bases and J 7 bases; bases outside gene matches: 8. The CDR3 covers 13 residues. These data originate in a study of T-cell reconstitution after alpha-beta-depleted transplantation in children. Study findings and constraints: Reportedly, only several hundred clones from non-depleted graft cells drove alpha-beta T-cell counts at about two months. One year after transplant, T-cell counts and diversity came mostly from newly produced T cells. Surviving thymic progenitors and recipient T cells were the source of high TCRbeta diversity at day 60 in some patients.

The sequence was collected from a male patient aged 2-10 years who had a stem cell transplant for acute lymphoblastic leukemia, so the T cells may come from the graft donor. The sample in question was PBMCs, mostly from graft donor cells, obtained 360 days after TCRalphabeta/CD19-depleted stem cell transplant. The chain uses TRBV6-2 or TRBV6-3 and TRBJ2-1; 7 positions match TRBD2. The CDR3 coding sequence is TGTGCCAGCCGCCCAGCGGGGAGGAATGAGCAGTTCTTC. Its translation is CASRPAGRNEQFF.